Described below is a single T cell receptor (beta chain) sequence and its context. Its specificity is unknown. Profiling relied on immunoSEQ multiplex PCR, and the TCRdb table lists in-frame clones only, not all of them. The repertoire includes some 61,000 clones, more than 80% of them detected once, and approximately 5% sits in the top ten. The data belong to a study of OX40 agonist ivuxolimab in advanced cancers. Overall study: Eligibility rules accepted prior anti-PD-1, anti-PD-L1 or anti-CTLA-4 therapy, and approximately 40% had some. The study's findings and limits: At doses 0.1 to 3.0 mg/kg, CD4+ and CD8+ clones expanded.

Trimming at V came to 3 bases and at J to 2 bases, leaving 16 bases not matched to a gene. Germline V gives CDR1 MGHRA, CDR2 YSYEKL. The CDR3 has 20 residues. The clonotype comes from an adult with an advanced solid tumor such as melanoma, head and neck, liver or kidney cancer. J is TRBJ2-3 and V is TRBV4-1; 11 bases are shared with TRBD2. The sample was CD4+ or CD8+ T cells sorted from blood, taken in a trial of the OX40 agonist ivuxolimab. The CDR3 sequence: CASSQSSGLAGGLHTDTQYF. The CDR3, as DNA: TGCGCCAGCAGCCAGTCCTCGGGTCTAGCGGGAGGCCTCCACACAGATACGCAGTATTTT.